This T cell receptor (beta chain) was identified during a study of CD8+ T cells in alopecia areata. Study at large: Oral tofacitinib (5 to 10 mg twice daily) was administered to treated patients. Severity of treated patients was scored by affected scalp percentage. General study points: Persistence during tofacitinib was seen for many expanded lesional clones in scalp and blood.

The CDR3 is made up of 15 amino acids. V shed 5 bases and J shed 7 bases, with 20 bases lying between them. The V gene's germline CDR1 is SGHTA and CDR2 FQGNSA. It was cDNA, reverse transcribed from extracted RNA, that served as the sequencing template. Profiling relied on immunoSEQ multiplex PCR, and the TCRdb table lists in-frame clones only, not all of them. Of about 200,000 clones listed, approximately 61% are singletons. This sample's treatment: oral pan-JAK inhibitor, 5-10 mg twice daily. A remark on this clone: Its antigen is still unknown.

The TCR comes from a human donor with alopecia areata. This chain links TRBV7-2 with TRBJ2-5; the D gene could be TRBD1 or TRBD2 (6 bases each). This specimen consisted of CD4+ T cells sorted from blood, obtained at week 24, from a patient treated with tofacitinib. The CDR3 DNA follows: TGTGCCAGCAGCGTGGGGGGCCGAGGGTTAGGGACCCAGTACTTC. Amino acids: CASSVGGRGLGTQYF.